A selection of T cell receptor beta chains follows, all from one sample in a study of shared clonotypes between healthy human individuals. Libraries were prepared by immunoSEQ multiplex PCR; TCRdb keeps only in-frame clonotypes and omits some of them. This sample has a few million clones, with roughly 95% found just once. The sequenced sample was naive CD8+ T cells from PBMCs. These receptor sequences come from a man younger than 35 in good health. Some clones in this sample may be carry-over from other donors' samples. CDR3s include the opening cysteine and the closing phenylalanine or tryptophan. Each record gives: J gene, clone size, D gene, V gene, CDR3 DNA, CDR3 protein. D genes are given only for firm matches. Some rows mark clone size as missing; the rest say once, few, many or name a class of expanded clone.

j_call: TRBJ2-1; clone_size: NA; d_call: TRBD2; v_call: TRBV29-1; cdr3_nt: TGCAGCGTTGAGTTTTCCCGACTAGCCCGAATCTACAATGAGCAGTTCTTC; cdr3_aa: CSVEFSRLARIYNEQFF
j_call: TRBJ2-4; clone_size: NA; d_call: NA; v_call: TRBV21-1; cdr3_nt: TGTGCCAGCAGTGCCGTTCTAGCTACGCAAAGAAAAAACATTCAGTACTTC; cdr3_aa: CASSAVLATQRKNIQYF
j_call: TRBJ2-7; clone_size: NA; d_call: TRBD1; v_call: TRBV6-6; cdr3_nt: TGTGCCAGCAACGCCCTCCGGGACAGCCCCTACGAGCAGTACTTC; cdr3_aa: CASNALRDSPYEQYF
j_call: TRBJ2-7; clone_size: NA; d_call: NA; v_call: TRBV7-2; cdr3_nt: TGTGCCAGCAGCTACACGGACAGAGGATCCTACGAGCAGTACTTC; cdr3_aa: CASSYTDRGSYEQYF
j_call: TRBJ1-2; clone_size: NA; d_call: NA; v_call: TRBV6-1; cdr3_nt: TGTGCCAGCAGTGAATTTGAGTACTATGGCTACACCTTC; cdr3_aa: CASSEFEYYGYTF
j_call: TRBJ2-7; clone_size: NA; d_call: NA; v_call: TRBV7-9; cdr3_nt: TGTGCCAGCAGCTTGGCCCTTAGCAACCCCTACGAGCAGTACTTC; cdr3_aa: CASSLALSNPYEQYF
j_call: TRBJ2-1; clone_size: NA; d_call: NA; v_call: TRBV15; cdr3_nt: TGTGCCACCAGTTCGGGGAATGAGCAGTTCTTC; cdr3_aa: CATSSGNEQFF
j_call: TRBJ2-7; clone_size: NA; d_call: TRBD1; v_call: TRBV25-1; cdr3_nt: TGTGCCAGCAGTTTGGGACAGGGGGTGGTCTACGAGCAGTACTTC; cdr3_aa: CASSLGQGVVYEQYF
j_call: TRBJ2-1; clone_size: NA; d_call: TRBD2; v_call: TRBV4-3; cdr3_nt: TGCGCCAGCAGCCAAGGAAGCGGGAGCCCGTACAATGAGCAGTTCTTC; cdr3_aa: CASSQGSGSPYNEQFF
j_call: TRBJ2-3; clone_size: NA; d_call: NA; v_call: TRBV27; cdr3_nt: TGTGCCAGCAGGGGAGGCCCAGATACGCAGTATTTT; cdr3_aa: CASRGGPDTQYF
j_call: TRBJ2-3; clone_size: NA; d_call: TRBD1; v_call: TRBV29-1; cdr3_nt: TGCAGCGGGAGGACAGGGGGCCCAGATACGCAGTATTTT; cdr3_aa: CSGRTGGPDTQYF
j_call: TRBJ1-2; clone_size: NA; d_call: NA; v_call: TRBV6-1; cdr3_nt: TGTGCCAGCAGCGGGACGGCGAATAACTATGGCTACACCTTC; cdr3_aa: CASSGTANNYGYTF
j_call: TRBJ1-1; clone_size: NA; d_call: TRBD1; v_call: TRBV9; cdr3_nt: TGTGCCAGCAGCGCAGACAGGGGGTCTGAAGCTTTCTTT; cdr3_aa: CASSADRGSEAFF
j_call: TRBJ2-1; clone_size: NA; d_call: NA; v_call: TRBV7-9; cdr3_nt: TGTGCCAGCAGCTTAATTACAGGGTTAGGAATGGGGCAGTTCTTC; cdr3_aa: CASSLITGLGMGQFF
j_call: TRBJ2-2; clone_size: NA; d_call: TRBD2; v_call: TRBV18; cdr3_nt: TGTGCCAGCTCACCGGGACTAGCGGTTAACACCGGGGAGCTGTTTTTT; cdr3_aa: CASSPGLAVNTGELFF
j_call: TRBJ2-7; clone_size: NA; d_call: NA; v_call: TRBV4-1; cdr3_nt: TGCGCCAGCAGCCAAACTGACAGCGCCTACGAGCAGTACTTC; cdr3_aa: CASSQTDSAYEQYF
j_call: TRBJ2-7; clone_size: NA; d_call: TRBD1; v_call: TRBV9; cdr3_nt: TGTGCCAGCAGCGCCACCGGGACAGGGTTTGAGCAGTACTTC; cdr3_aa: CASSATGTGFEQYF
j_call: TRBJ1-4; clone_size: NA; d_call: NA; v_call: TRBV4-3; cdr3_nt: TGCGCCAGCAGCCAAGATCTGGCCCGGGCTGAAAAACTGTTTTTT; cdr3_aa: CASSQDLARAEKLFF
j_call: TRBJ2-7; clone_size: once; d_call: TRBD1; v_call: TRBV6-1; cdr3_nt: TGTGCCAGCAGTGTAAAGACAGGGGCTCGCTCCTACGAGCAGTACTTC; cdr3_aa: CASSVKTGARSYEQYF
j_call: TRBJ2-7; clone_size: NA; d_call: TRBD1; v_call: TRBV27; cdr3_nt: TGTGCCAGCAGTTTAGGACAGGGGAAGGGCGAGCAGTACTTC; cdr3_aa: CASSLGQGKGEQYF
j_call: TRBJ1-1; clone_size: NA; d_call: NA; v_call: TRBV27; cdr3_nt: TGTGCCAACGGGGCCATCATGAACACTGAAGCTTTCTTT; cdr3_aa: CANGAIMNTEAFF
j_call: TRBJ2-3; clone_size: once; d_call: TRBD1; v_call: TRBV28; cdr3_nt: TGTGCCAGCAGTCCCCCAGGGGGTGGTCGGACAGATACGCAGTATTTT; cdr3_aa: CASSPPGGGRTDTQYF